This TCR beta chain was captured in a study of OX40 agonist ivuxolimab in advanced cancers. Study at large: Each patient was given ivuxolimab into a vein every 2 weeks, at 0.01 to 10 mg/kg. Study observations and caveats: Relative to CD4+, CD8+ T cells held more expanded clones on average. Several nonresponders also turned out to have low normalized T-cell clonal expansion.

On this clone itself: Its specificity is unknown.

The method was immunoSEQ multiplex PCR; TCRdb's version includes in-frame clones alone and lacks a portion of them. The data show over 45,000 clones, about four fifths seen once. The germline CDR1 and CDR2 sequences are MNHEY and SMNVEV (reference sequence). V trimming: 5 bases; J trimming: 2 bases; junction bases outside the gene matches: 11. The CDR3 contains 16 residues. Blood samples were obtained at baseline, cycle 4 day 1, and cycle 7 day 1. J is TRBJ2-7 and V is TRBV27, with 8 bases identical to TRBD1. The sequence came from an adult with an advanced solid tumor such as melanoma, head and neck, liver or kidney cancer. Sequencing used CD4+ or CD8+ T cells sorted from blood, obtained in a trial of the OX40 agonist ivuxolimab. The CDR3 DNA reads as TGTGCCAGCAGTCCTGACCGGGACAGGCGACCCTACGAGCAGTACTTC. It translates to CASSPDRDRRPYEQYF.